This entry lists 3 T cell receptor beta chains sequenced from one sample in a study of early T cells in non-severe SARS-CoV-2 infection. TCRdb ran MiXCR on the 5' RACE reads and lists one entry per CDR3 protein. The sample yields nearly 90,000 distinct CDR3 sequences, roughly 14% seen once. The material sequenced was whole blood. Source of these receptors: an adult who was a healthcare worker with PCR-confirmed SARS-CoV-2 infection or an uninfected control (not recorded which).

This clonotype was recorded a few times. The rearrangement uses TRBV28 and TRBJ1-2; the D gene is possibly TRBD1 (6 bases). Germline CDR1 MDHEN, CDR2 SYDVKM. This CDR3 spans 16 amino acids. The V end lost 3 bases, the J end lost 7 bases, and 21 bases lay between the germline ends. DNA of the CDR3: TGTGCCAGCAGTTTCCCACACCAGGGAGAAGGGGGTGGCTACACCTTC. Translation: CASSFPHQGEGGGYTF.

DNA of the CDR3: TGTGCCAGCAGCTTATGGGACGAATCGCCCCTCCACTTT. It yields the protein CASSLWDESPLHF. This chain connects TRBV7-6 to TRBJ1-6; tentative D call: TRBD1 (5 bases). The V end lost 2 bases, the J end lost 13 bases, and 12 bases lay between the germline ends. There are 13 residues in the CDR3. Germline lookup yields CDR1 SGHVS and CDR2 FNYEAQ.

The chain joins TRBV28 to TRBJ2-1; D is ambiguous. Germline V gene data show CDR1 as MDHEN and CDR2 as SYDVKM. V was cut by 8 bases and J by 7 bases, with 12 bases left in between. The CDR3 totals 12 residues. CDR3 sequence: CASPGPRNEQFF. CDR3 nucleotides: TGTGCCAGCCCAGGTCCCCGGAATGAGCAGTTCTTC.